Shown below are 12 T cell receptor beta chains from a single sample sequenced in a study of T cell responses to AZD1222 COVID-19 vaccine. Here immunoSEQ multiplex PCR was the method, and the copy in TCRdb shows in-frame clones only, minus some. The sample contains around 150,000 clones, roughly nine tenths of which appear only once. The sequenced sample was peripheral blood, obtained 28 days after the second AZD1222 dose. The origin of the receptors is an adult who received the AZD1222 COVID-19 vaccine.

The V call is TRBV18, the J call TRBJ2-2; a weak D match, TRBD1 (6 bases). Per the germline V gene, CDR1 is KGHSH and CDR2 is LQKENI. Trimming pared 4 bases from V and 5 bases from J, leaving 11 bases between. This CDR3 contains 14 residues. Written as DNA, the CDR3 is TGTGCCAGCTCACTCGGACAGACTACCGGGGAGCTGTTTTTT. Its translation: CASSLGQTTGELFF.

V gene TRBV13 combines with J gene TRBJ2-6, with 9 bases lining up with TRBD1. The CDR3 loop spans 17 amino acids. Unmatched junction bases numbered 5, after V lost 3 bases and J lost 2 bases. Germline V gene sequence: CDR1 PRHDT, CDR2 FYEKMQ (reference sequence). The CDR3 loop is CASSFRQGGTGANVLTF. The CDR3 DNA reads TGTGCCAGCAGCTTCCGACAGGGGGGAACTGGGGCCAACGTCCTGACTTTC.

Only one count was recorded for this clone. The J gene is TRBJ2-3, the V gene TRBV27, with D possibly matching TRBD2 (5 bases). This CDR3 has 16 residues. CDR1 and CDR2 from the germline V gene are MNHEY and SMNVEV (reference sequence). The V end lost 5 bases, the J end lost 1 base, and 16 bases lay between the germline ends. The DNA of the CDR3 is TGTGCCAGCAGTCCCCCACCCGGGGTGGGCACAGATACGCAGTATTTT. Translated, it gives CASSPPPGVGTDTQYF.

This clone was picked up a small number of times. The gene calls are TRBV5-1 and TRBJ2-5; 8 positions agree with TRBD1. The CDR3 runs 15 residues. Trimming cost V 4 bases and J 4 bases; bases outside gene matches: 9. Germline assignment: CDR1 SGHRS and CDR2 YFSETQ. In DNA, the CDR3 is TGCGCCAGCAGCGCCGCCGGGACAGGAGGAGAGACCCAGTACTTC. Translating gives CASSAAGTGGETQYF.

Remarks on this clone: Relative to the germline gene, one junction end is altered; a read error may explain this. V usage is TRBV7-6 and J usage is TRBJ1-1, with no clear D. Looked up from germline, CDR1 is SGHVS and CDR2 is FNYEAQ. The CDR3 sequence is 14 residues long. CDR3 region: CASSSAVGPGRLYF. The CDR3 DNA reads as TGTGCCAGCAGCTCCGCAGTCGGGCCGGGTAGACTTTACTTT.

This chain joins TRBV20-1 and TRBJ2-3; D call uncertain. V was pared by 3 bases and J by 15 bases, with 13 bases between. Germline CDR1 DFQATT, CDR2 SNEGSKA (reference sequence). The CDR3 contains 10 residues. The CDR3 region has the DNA TGCAGTGCTAGTATCTTGGGTTTATATTTT. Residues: CSASILGLYF.

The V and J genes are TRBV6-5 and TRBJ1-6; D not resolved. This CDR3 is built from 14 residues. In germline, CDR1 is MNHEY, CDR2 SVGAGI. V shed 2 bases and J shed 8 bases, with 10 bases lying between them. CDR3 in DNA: TGTGCCAGCAGTTACGGCTATTCGGATTCACCCCTCCACTTT. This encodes CASSYGYSDSPLHF.

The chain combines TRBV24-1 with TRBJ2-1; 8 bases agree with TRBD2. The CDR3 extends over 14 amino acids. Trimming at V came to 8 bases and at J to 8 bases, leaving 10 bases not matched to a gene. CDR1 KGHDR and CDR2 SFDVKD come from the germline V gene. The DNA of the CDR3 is TGTGCCACCAAGCGGGCGGGAGGTTCGGATGAGCAGTTCTTC. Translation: CATKRAGGSDEQFF.

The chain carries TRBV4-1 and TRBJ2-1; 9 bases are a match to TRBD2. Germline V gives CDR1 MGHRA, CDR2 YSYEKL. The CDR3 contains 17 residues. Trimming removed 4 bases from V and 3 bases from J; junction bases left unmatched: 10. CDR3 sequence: CASSLVEAGGLYNEQFF. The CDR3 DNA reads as TGCGCCAGCAGCCTCGTCGAAGCGGGGGGACTCTACAATGAGCAGTTCTTC.

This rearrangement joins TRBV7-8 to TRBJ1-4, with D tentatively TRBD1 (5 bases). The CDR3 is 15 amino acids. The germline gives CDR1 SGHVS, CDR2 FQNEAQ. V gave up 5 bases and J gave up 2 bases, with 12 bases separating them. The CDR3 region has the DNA TGTGCCAGCAGCGCGACGACAGCCACTAATGAAAAACTGTTTTTT. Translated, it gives CASSATTATNEKLFF.

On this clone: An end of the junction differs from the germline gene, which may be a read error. CDR3 coding DNA: TGTGCTAGCAGCCCTACTACGCGCAGGACGTCCTACGAGCAGTACTTC. Encoded protein: CASSPTTRRTSYEQYF. The rearrangement joins TRBV7-7 to TRBJ2-7, with unresolved D. The length of the CDR3 is 16 residues. CDR1 and CDR2 from the germline V gene are SSHAT and FNYEAQ (reference sequence).

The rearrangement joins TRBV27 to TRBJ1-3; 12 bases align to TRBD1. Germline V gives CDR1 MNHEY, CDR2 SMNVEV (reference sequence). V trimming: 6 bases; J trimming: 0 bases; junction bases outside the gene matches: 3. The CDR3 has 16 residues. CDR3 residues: CASRGTGGYSGNTIYF. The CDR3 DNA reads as TGTGCCAGCAGAGGGACAGGGGGCTACTCTGGAAACACCATATATTTT.